This record looks at one TCR beta chain sequence and its context. This clonotype turned up a few times. Its target antigen remains unknown. It has no much larger one-base neighbor in the sample; base qualities were not kept. The sample originates from a study of regulatory T cells in long-lasting Graves disease (dated by TCRdb to the early 2020s). General notes on the study: Persistent Graves' disease meant more than 5 years of antithyroid drug treatment with TSH receptor autoantibodies that stayed positive. In the clinical cohort, patients with persistent Graves' disease had used antithyroid drugs for an average of about 10 years. TCR sequencing covered some 13 persistent and approximately 20 newly diagnosed Graves' disease patients, 33 samples in total. The study was registered as a clinical trial and conducted in China. Persistent Graves' disease patients were compared with newly diagnosed Graves' disease patients by peripheral blood TCR sequencing and RNA sequencing.

V has 1 base trimmed and J has 5 bases trimmed; junction bases matching no gene number 5. Including the terminal cysteine and phenylalanine, the CDR3 comprises 14 residues. Only CDR3 DNA remains: 42 bases, in frame from the first base. The germline V gene encodes CDR1 DFQATT and CDR2 SNEGSKA (reference sequence). The time point tag for this specimen amounts to: persistent/refractory GD, antithyroid drugs over 5 years with positive TRAb. RNA was extracted from PBMCs in TRIzol for both TCR sequencing and RNA sequencing. The diagnosis of Graves' disease was made according to American Thyroid Association guidelines. The patients came from an endocrinology department in Xi'an, China. Each patient gave about 9.1 milliliters of peripheral blood, collected in an EDTA anticoagulant tube. Ficoll Paque Plus density gradient separation was used to isolate PBMCs, and no further T cell sorting was performed. An Agilent 2100 Bioanalyzer and agarose gel were used to check RNA quality, and a NanoDrop 2000 was used to measure RNA concentration.

What the study reported, not specific to this receptor: Compared with newly diagnosed patients, patients with persistent Graves' disease had lower TCR Shannon entropy and fewer highly expanded clones, which suggests clonal expansion. TRBV28, TRBJ1-2 and TRBJ2-5 were preferentially used in persistent disease, while TRBV20-1 and TRBJ2-1 were favored in newly diagnosed disease. Patients with persistent disease shared more public clonotypes (around 2,700) than newly diagnosed patients did (around 1,000). Sequencing and analysis were limited to the TCR beta chain. Only peripheral blood was studied, because thyroid tissue, the primary lesion, was inaccessible. The authors acknowledged the small sample size as a limitation that may reduce accuracy.

Receptor libraries were prepared by multiplex PCR. Sequencer: Illumina HiSeq 4000. CDR3 regions were amplified by Arm-PCR with iRepertoire HTBI primers to construct TCR beta libraries. Gel purification was performed on PCR products prior to sequencing. Per the original workflow: Gene usage analysis of CDR3 amino acid clonotypes used the 55 to 65 TRBV and approximately 13 TRBJ segments found across samples. COPE and FqMerger were used to merge the filtered high-quality paired reads into contigs. Contigs were aligned with BLAST to IMGT TRBV, TRBD and TRBJ reference genes, and CDR3 was defined per IMGT. Clonotypes above 0.1% frequency were classified as highly expanded clones. Repertoire diversity was measured by Shannon entropy, and V-J evenness by the Gini coefficient. A clonotype was considered public if more than one individual shared it. TCRdb handled the public reads itself, with Q25 trimming in fastp and clone calling in MiXCR, and kept productive beta chains. Rows are unified per CDR3 protein, each entry keeping the most common DNA and genes. The V and J calls here are based on TCRdb, not the publication. In this sample the table shows a few hundred thousand distinct CDR3 sequences, around 20% of which occur a single time. The ten largest clonotypes hold roughly an eighth of the sample.

The clonotype comes from a female donor with Graves disease. Rearrangement joined TRBV20-1 to TRBJ2-5; TRBD2 matches 9 bases in the middle. Source: peripheral blood mononuclear cells (PBMCs), taken when the disease was refractory, from a patient treated with antithyroid drugs. The base sequence is TGCAGTGCTAGAGTAGCGGGAGTTTTGGAGACCCAGTACTTC. It specifies CSARVAGVLETQYF.